This TCR beta chain was identified in a study of shared clonotypes between healthy human individuals. Generated by immunoSEQ multiplex PCR, the TCRdb table keeps only in-frame clones and is missing some. The sample has approximately 2.5 million clones, more than 90% seen once. Sequencing was done on a sample of naive CD4+ T cells sorted from blood. Subset: CD45RA+ positively selected. The receptor comes from a man aged 18 to 30 in good health.

The CDR3 reads CASSADRVGSYEQYF. CDR3 coding DNA: TGTGCCAGCAGCGCGGACAGGGTGGGCTCCTACGAGCAGTACTTC. The gene calls are TRBV5-4 and TRBJ2-5; 8 bases align to TRBD1. Matching the DNA end better, TRBJ2-7 makes the J call doubtful. There are 15 residues in the CDR3. Germline V gene sequence: CDR1 SGHNT, CDR2 YYREEE (reference sequence).